Described below is a single TCR beta chain sequence and its context. This entry comes from a study of radiotherapy plus CTLA-4 blockade in lung cancer. Study-wide context: Overall, 18% of patients showed an objective response, while approximately 28% attained disease control.

CTLA-4 blockade using ipilimumab, together with focal radiation, was received by patients with chemo-refractory metastatic non-small-cell lung cancer. Deletions cut 1 base from V and 10 bases from J, with 11 bases between. CDR1 is MGHRA, CDR2 YSYEKL, per germline. This CDR3 has 13 amino acids. Some clones are missing from TCRdb's copy, which holds only in-frame ones; the method was immunoSEQ multiplex PCR. The sample lists 90,000 to 100,000 clones, approximately 74% seen once, with 2.5% to 3% in the top ten. The sample in question was peripheral blood, obtained from a patient treated with radiotherapy plus ipilimumab. This TCR derives from a human donor with non-small cell lung cancer who had a partial response to radiotherapy plus ipilimumab. Some clones in this sample may be carry-over from other donors' samples. The chain uses TRBV4-1 and TRBJ1-3; tentatively, D is TRBD1 (5 bases). CDR3 in amino acids: CASSQATVPTIYF. The CDR3 DNA reads as TGCGCCAGCAGCCAAGCGACAGTACCAACCATATATTTT.